The sequence of this TCR beta chain was determined in a study of blood T cell repertoires in COVID-19. Background on the study: Acute and convalescent COVID-19 specimens originated in the United States, Italy and Spain. From T cells, B-cell-depleted T cells, or PBMCs came the material, which was cDNA or gDNA.

Enrolled during active infection, Seattle patients were then followed longitudinally. The CDR3 sequence is 15 residues long. V lost 1 base and J lost 5; bases outside the gene matches: 5. Germline values: CDR1 SGHDT, CDR2 YYEEEE. How the authors handled the data: Using reference gene primer amplification, nucleated cell counts were estimated. The data were produced by immunoSEQ multiplex PCR, yet TCRdb's version contains in-frame clones alone and is incomplete. The V and J calls and the clone size are those of that table, but D and trimming were determined from the DNA. The table records tens of thousands of clones, about four fifths of them present only once.

This TCR was sampled from a man between 60 and 75 years old with COVID-19, enrolled during active disease. The chain joins TRBV5-6 to TRBJ2-2; TRBD2 matches 7 bases. The specimen was peripheral blood. The CDR3 sequence is CASSLLTGGTGELFF. CDR3 nucleotide sequence: TGTGCCAGCAGCTTGCTGACCGGGGGGACCGGGGAGCTGTTTTTT.